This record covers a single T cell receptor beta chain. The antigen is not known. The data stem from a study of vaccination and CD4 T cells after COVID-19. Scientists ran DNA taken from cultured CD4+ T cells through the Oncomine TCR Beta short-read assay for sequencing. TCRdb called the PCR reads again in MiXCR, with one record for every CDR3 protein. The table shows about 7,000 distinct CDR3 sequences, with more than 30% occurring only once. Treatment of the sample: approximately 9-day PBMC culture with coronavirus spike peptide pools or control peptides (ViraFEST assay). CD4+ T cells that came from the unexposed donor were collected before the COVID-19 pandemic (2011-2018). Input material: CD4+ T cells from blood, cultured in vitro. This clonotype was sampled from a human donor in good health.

The CDR3 loop is CSARPTGQGANSNQPQHF. For the CDR3, the DNA is TGCAGTGCTAGGCCTACCGGACAGGGGGCTAATAGCAATCAGCCCCAGCATTTT. The chain links TRBV20-1 to TRBJ1-5; 11 bases match TRBD1. Germline trimming cut 3 bases from V and 0 bases from J; bases unmatched to any gene: 10. Germline lookup yields CDR1 DFQATT and CDR2 SNEGSKA (reference sequence). The CDR3 is made up of 18 amino acids.